This TCR beta chain was found in a study of cytomegalovirus exposure and HLA in healthy donors (dated by TCRdb to about 2017). Regarding the complete study: An earlier analysis of 587 of the donors reported roughly 300 Gb of sequence data and 117 million unique TCR beta sequences obtained from some 200 million T cells. The T cell repertoires of around 730 subjects were profiled by immunosequencing and related to cytomegalovirus serostatus. An early release covering some 640 HLA-typed donors comprised 250 to 350 gigabases of sequencing data and 85 million to 100 million unique TCR sequences. Typing coverage varied by locus: roughly 629-640 donors for A, B, C, DRB1 and DQB1; 500 to 550 for DQA1; 600 to 610 for DPA1; around 490 for DPB1. The later analysis used no new phenotypic data to find candidate immune exposures, relying instead on TCR beta sequences and their occurrence across donors. A later genetic analysis took genome-wide SNP genotypes for about 60% of the roughly 670 donors and used that subset as a discovery cohort. Across approximately 400 genotyped donors of the cohort, an average of about 240,000 unique TCR beta nucleotide sequences per donor were sequenced, and roughly 20% of those sequences were non-productive. To decide whether each TCR beta V gene segment behaved as functional or pseudogenic, an earlier analysis of 587 of the donors relied on high-throughput TCR beta sequencing. Along with the roughly 670-subject first cohort, a separate validation cohort of over a hundred different subjects was used. To predict cytomegalovirus infection status, the study combined high-throughput TCR immunosequencing, statistical association of individual TCRs with disease status, and machine learning. Roughly 5 DR-DQ haplotypes were treated as single units for association and clustering because of strong linkage in the cohort. Every discovery cohort repertoire had been produced on one sequencing platform. A later analysis re-examined previously published TCR beta repertoires from over 500 donors and added high-resolution HLA genotyping to investigate patterns of TCR occurrence. Donor age, sex, ethnicity and CMV serostatus were compiled alongside the repertoire data. The study aimed to test whether cataloging public T cell receptors could reveal signatures of past pathogen exposure. HLA typing included class I and class II loci at four-digit resolution. Of the approximately 400 genotyped donors, about 80% fell in the genetic ancestry cluster associated with self-reported Caucasian donors. What the authors observed across the whole study: According to a later analysis, most CMV-associated TCR beta chains appeared to be HLA-restricted, and the HLA associations seemed to be driven largely by CMV exposure. In a later analysis, TCR association rates were found to vary across HLA loci, with the most associated TCRs seen for DRB1 alleles and the fewest for HLA-C alleles. The classifier was reported to diagnose cytomegalovirus status with high specificity and sensitivity in both the original and validation cohorts. In a later analysis, over 15,000 TCR beta sequences were associated with specific HLA alleles at a false discovery rate of 0.05. Immune exposure information for the cohort was limited to CMV serostatus. HLA typing was unavailable for some donors at each locus, so association tests used only the typed subset. It was suggested by the authors that the approach could potentially be generalized to other disease states and immunological phenotypes. The cohort was sequenced for TCR beta chains only, and without alpha or paired-chain data the features that could be detected were limited. Assigning TCR associations to individual alleles was difficult when HLA alleles, especially DR and DQ, strongly co-occurred. A group of highly shared sequence variants was considered likely to be a technical artifact of the sequencing pipeline. V-gene and J-gene trimming of TCR beta chains was associated with a missense DCLRE1C variant in a later genetic analysis, and the association was replicated in an independent cohort. In an earlier analysis of fewer than 750 of the donors, most TCR beta V segments were observed in productive rearrangements about 90% or about 30% of the time, broadly matching IMGT annotations. Most TCR sequences were observed very rarely across donors, whereas some public TCRs were present in many individuals. Because the 87-base-pair reads could not distinguish some IMGT-functional V segments, including TRBV6-2 and TRBV6-3, those segments were excluded. In vitro tests confirmed that a few of the cytomegalovirus-associated TCR beta chains recognize cytomegalovirus antigens. A further reported finding was that TCR beta sequences accurately predicted the HLA-A and HLA-B alleles for most subjects in the first cohort. Compared with equally common non-associated chains, HLA-associated TCR beta chains in a later analysis were more clonally expanded and had lower generation probabilities. The presence/absence analyses assumed that sequencing depth was roughly uniform across donors, and that assumption may not be true. Linkage disequilibrium might explain the correlated functional status among segregating V segments, but an unknown experimental factor could not be ruled out. According to a later genetic analysis, donors in an Asian-associated ancestry cluster had fewer N-insertions in productive TCRs than the approximately 630-donor mean. In the study, approximately 150 TCR beta chains were listed as associated with cytomegalovirus. Several of the top co-occurrence clusters appeared to be linked to parvovirus B19, influenza, CMV and Epstein-Barr virus, according to a later analysis. Because counts were too low, about 18 rarely observed V segments, including chromosome 9 orphons, were left out of the earlier analysis of over 550 of the donors.

A word on this clone: The antigen it recognizes is unknown.

The cohort consisted of 666 healthy bone marrow donors. All cohort members were sampled while nominally healthy, although unrecorded immune exposures were likely present. The donor was CMV seronegative and belonged to the group of several hundred seronegative cohort members. A peripheral blood sample was provided by each donor, and peripheral blood mononuclear cells were used for TCR beta sequencing. Genomic DNA extraction from the blood cell samples was performed with the Qiagen DNeasy Blood Extraction Kit. The receptor library was made with the immunoSEQ multiplex PCR assay. For the multiplex PCR, a mixture combining 60 forward primers for TCR Vbeta segments and 13 reverse primers for TCR Jbeta segments was used. Amplification of the CDR3 region of rearranged TCR beta genes was performed with a multiplex PCR assay on genomic DNA. On the Illumina HiSeq System, the amplified TCR beta libraries were sequenced as 87-base-pair reads. On the study's bioinformatics: A later analysis counted tens of millions of unique TCR beta chains across the 650 to 700 repertoires, and some 11 million of these chains were shared by at least two donors. Raw reads were error-corrected and collapsed into unique sequences by a nearest-neighbor algorithm in which closely related sequences were merged to remove PCR and sequencing errors. Alignment of CDR3 sequences to IMGT reference sequences was used to assign V, D and J gene segments. For a sequence to be retained, a match of at least six nucleotides was required to both a V gene segment and a J gene segment. Rearrangements were classified as productive when the CDR3 lacked stop codons and remained in frame with V and J, and all other rearrangements were classified as non-productive. Following IMGT convention, CDR3 was defined as the stretch from the second conserved V-encoded cysteine to the conserved J-encoded phenylalanine. In an earlier analysis of around 640 of the donors, sequences lacking an unambiguous match to a single V gene segment were excluded. An earlier analysis of about 600 of the donors called V segments functional above 56.7% productive rearrangements and segregating when the between-donor standard deviation exceeded 5%. A statistical classification framework was built for diagnosing cytomegalovirus status from the catalog of TCR beta chain sequences. V and J gene assignment, in a later analysis, came from comparing TCR nucleotide sequences with IMGT/GENE-DB human TR gene sequences. The TCRdist pipeline was used in a later analysis to assign CDR3 sequences and most-parsimonious VDJ recombination scenarios. A later analysis defined each TCR beta chain by its CDR3 amino acid sequence plus V-gene family, and excluded reads lacking a unique V-gene family. As a way to deal with suspected cross-contamination and a sequencing artifact, a later analysis dropped over 550 nucleotide sequences that were highly shared and had low generation probability. In a later analysis, a clonal expansion index was calculated for each public chain from normalized within-repertoire ranks of inferred template counts. In a later analysis, generation probabilities were computed with a VDJ recombination model fitted to out-of-frame rearrangements, and the resulting probabilities were checked against IGoR. In a later analysis, hypergeometric tests were used to score TCR-TCR, TCR-HLA and TCR-CMV co-occurrence, with a repertoire-size bias correction applied to TCR pairs. To estimate false discovery rates, a later analysis permuted the HLA or CMV assignments 20 times. In a later analysis, co-occurring TCRs were grouped using DBSCAN, with TCRdist sequence similarity added in when clustering inside HLA-allele-positive subsets. For co-occurrence clustering, repertoires with fewer than 30,000 or more than 120,000 public chains were excluded, along with roughly 5 repertoires with anomalous nucleotide sharing. TCRdb mirrors the immuneACCESS table, restricted to in-frame sequences. Some clones are absent from its copies; in checked studies, under half trace to an unresolved V gene, and the reason for the others is unknown. D and trimming come from the DNA, and the V and J calls and clone size come from that table. The sample table holds 90,000 to 120,000 clones. 0.59% of the sample lies in the top ten.

The CDR3 runs 14 residues from the cysteine to the phenylalanine. The kept DNA is CDR3 alone, 42 bases in frame from the first base. CDR1 SGHNT and CDR2 YENEEA were looked up in the germline V gene. Trimming at the junction amounts to 3 bases on V and 6 bases on J, and the germline ends lie 15 bases apart. The chain uses TRBV11-3 and TRBJ2-7; the D gene is not confidently resolved. This clonotype originated in a man in his forties or fifties in good health and CMV-seronegative. Sequencing was carried out using PBMCs. In nucleotides, the sequence is TGTGCCAGCAGCTTTATCAGCGCATTCAGCGAGCAGTACTTC. This encodes CASSFISAFSEQYF.